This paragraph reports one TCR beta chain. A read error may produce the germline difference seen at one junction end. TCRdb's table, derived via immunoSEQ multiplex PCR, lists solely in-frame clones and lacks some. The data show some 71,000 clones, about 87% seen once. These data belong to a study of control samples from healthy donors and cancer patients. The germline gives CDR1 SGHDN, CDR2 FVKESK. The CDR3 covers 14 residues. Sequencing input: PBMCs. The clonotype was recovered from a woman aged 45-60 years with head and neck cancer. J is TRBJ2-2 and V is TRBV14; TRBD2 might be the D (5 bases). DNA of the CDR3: TGTGCCAGCAGCCAACTACAGCTCACCGGGGAGCGGTTTTTT. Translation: CASSQLQLTGERFF.